This T cell receptor (beta chain) was sequenced for a study of molecular identifiers for immune sequencing clone quantification (dated by TCRdb to 2017 to 2018). Regarding the study in general: In a replicate experiment, RNA from roughly 21,000 or 96,000 naive CD8 T cells was split into five aliquots, four of which were sequenced. This methods study used CD8 T cells to benchmark TCR RNA copy counting and molecular-identifier clustering-based TCR repertoire sequencing (MIDCIRS). Findings and caveats that apply to the study as a whole: Modeling indicated roughly 3.2 TCR RNA copies recovered per cell, compared with 7.5 to 10 by digital PCR, which implies a capture efficiency of 25% to 35%. When barcode sub-clustering was omitted, TCR diversity was inflated by chimeric consensus sequences, with chimeras reaching as high as 47%. The naive libraries included spiked-in Jurkat TCR RNA (10 copies' worth), and this RNA is not part of the donor repertoire. In CMV-specific effector cells, clones with more than 20 RNA copies contained over 98% of molecules, whereas in naive cells such clones contained under 1% of molecules. A single cell's worth of spiked-in Jurkat TCR RNA was reported detectable even among around 970,000 naive CD8 T cells. The sizes of highly expanded clones could end up underestimated when identical TCR molecules share a barcode.

The germline V gene provides CDR1 SGHRS and CDR2 YFSETQ. The CDR3 covers 16 residues, taking in both the cysteine and the phenylalanine. The read is trimmed to its CDR3 DNA, 48 bases read in frame from base 1. Trimming costs V 3 bases and J 1 base, and their ends lie 14 bases apart. Naive CD8 T cell libraries were made from 20,000 to 1,000,000 sorted cells using 10%, 30% or 50% of purified RNA. Naive CD8 T cells were FACS-sorted as CD8+CD4-CCR7+CD45RA+ on a BD FACSAria II into RLT Plus buffer. To test detection sensitivity, Jurkat RNA equal to around 10 TCR copies was added to samples of about 20,000-1,000,000 naive CD8 T cells. Enrichment of CD8 T cells was performed with RosetteSep CD8+ T Cell Enrichment Cocktail and Ficoll-Paque, after which ACK red cell lysis was carried out. Libraries were prepared through PCR. The sample was run on an Illumina HiSeq 4000. Bulk TCR libraries were generated as previously described, with the TCR primers listed in Table S5 used. Purification of total RNA was performed with the Qiagen AllPrep DNA/RNA kit. Before any analysis, reads coming from multiple sequencing runs of the same library were combined into one pool. The paper's data handling went like this. Reads were retained only if their TCR constant sequence matched exactly, and those retained reads were trimmed to 150 nt and grouped according to their 12-nt molecular barcodes. Reads in each barcode group were sub-clustered using a 15% Levenshtein threshold, and a quality-weighted consensus sequence was built for each RNA molecule. Non-functional sequences were discarded, and so were lower-count sequences lying one edit away from another sequence. Barcode sub-clusters with fewer than 20% of the maximum read count were removed, based on fitting two negative binomial distributions. Through fastp at Q25 and MiXCR, TCRdb rebuilt clones from the public reads, retaining in-frame beta chains. Rows with a matching CDR3 protein are joined into one entry that keeps the most common DNA and genes. None of the V and J calls come from the authors' own analysis; TCRdb made them. The sample includes 250,000 to 350,000 distinct CDR3 sequences, with over 20% observed a single time. The ten biggest clones cover over 0.7% of the sample.

About this clonotype itself: There is no known antigen for this receptor. A read error may be the cause here, since a much bigger clone is one base away.

Recombination joined TRBV5-1 with TRBJ2-1; the D gene is perhaps TRBD2, from 6 matching bases. The origin of this receptor is a human donor in good health. Some libraries in this study had Jurkat cell RNA spiked in. Sequences were obtained from naive CD8+ T cells from blood, with Jurkat cell RNA spiked in. The cell subset or site label corresponds to: FACS-sorted CD8+CD4-CCR7+CD45RA+ naive T cells. The DNA is as follows: TGCGCCAGCAGCTCGGAGGGACTTGGGTCCTACAATGAGCAGTTCTTC. Its translation reads: CASSSEGLGSYNEQFF.